This TCR beta chain was recorded in a study of blood T cell repertoires in COVID-19. About the study: Samples representing acute and convalescent COVID-19 were sourced from the United States, Italy and Spain.

V was clipped by 2 bases and J by 3 bases; unmatched bases: 6. The CDR3 extends over 18 amino acids. Germline CDR1 reads SGHVS; CDR2 reads FNYEAQ. Cohort 3 recovery required two negative PCRs, clearance, or symptom resolution. Source study methods: Amplification with reference gene primers provided the estimates of nucleated cell counts. Clones were sequenced by immunoSEQ multiplex PCR, and TCRdb holds only the in-frame ones, with some missing. V and J calls and clone size come straight from that table; D and trimming were deduced from the DNA. Here the sample spans more than 300,000 clones, approximately 84% being singletons.

This sequence joins TRBV7-6 and TRBJ2-2; 13 positions agree with TRBD2. Sequencing was carried out using PBMCs or T cells enriched from blood (not recorded which). This clonotype originated in a man aged 30-40 years who had recovered from COVID-19. The CDR3 loop is CASSLRTSGSLDTGELFF. CDR3 in DNA: TGTGCCAGCAGCTTAAGGACTAGCGGGAGTCTGGACACCGGGGAGCTGTTTTTT.